This T cell receptor beta chain was identified during a study of CD8+CD57+ T cells in acquired aplastic anemia. Study outcomes and limitations: Found in both controls and patients were some 30 CD8+ CDR3 sequences.

Patients chosen for sequencing had shown CD8+CD57+ cell expansion by flow cytometry. The cohort consisted entirely of patients having severe acquired aplastic anemia. Patients were therapy-naive when their blood was sampled. This clonotype was counted between two and nine times. The target antigen is unknown. V was trimmed by 7 bases and J by 2 bases, leaving 8 bases between them. This CDR3 spans 11 amino acids. The germline V gene has CDR1 SQVTM and CDR2 ANQGSEA. TCR beta VDJ combinations and CDR3 sequences were profiled from genomic DNA. Each CDR3 protein is one row after TCRdb ran MiXCR on the reads. In the table there are some 170,000 distinct CDR3 sequences, roughly 48% of which are singletons.

The sample consisted of sorted CD4+, CD8+, or CD8+CD57+ T cells (not recorded which) from PBMCs. This clonotype was sampled from a human donor with aplastic anemia. This chain uses TRBV29-1 with TRBJ2-5; D is undetermined. DNA of the CDR3: TGCAGCGCGGGCAGGCAAGAGACCCAGTACTTC. Its translation is CSAGRQETQYF.